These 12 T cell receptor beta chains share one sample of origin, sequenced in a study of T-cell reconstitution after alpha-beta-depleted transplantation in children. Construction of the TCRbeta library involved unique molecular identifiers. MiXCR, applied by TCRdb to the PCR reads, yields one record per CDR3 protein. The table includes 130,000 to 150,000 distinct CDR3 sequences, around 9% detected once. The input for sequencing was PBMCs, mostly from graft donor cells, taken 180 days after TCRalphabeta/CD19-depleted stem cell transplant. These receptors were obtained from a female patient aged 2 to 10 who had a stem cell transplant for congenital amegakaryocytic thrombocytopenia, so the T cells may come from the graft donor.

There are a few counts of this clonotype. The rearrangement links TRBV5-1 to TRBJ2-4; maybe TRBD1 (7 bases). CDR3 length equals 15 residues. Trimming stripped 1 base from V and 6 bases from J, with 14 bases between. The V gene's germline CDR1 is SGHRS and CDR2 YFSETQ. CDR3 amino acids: CASSLSDRDLNIQYF. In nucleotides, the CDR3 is TGCGCCAGCAGCTTGTCTGACAGGGACTTAAACATTCAGTACTTC.

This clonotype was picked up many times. The CDR3 is CATQRGTGGPRGETQYF. The CDR3 region has the DNA TGTGCCACCCAACGTGGAACAGGGGGCCCAAGAGGGGAGACCCAGTACTTC. V and J are TRBV24-1 and TRBJ2-5, with 9 nucleotides matching TRBD1. The CDR3 runs 17 residues. With 9 bases clipped from V and 5 bases from J, the junction kept 18 bases outside the gene matches. Looked up from germline, CDR1 is KGHDR and CDR2 is SFDVKD.

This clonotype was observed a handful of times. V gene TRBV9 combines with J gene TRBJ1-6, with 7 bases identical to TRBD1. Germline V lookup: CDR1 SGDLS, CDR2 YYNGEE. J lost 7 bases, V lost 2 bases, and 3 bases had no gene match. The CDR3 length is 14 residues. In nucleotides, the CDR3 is TGTGCCAGCAGCGTGGGGACAGCCAATTCACCCCTCCACTTT. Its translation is CASSVGTANSPLHF.

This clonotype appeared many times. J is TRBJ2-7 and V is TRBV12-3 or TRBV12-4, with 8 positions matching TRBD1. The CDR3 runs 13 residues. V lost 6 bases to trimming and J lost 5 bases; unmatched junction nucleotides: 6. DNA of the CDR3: TGTGCCAGCAGCCGGGACAGGTGGAACGAGCAGTACTTC. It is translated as CASSRDRWNEQYF.

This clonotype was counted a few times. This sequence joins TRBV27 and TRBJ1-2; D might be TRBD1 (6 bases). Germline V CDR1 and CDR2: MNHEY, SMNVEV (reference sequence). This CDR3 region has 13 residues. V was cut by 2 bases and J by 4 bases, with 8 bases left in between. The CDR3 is CASSLGGLYGYTF. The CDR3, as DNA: TGTGCCAGCAGTTTAGGGGGGCTCTATGGCTACACCTTC.

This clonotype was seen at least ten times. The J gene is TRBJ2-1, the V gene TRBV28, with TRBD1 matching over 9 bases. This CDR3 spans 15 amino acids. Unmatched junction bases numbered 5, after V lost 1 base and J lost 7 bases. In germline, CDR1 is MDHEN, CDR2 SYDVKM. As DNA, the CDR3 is TGTGCCAGCAGTTTATTGGTGACAGGGGGAAATGAGCAGTTCTTC. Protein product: CASSLLVTGGNEQFF.

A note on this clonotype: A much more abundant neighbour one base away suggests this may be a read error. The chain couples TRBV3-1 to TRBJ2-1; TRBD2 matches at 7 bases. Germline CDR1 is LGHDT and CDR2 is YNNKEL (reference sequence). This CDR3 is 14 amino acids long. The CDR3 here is CAGSPPPGGNEQFF. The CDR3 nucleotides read TGTGCCGGCAGCCCCCCTCCCGGGGGGAATGAGCAGTTCTTC.

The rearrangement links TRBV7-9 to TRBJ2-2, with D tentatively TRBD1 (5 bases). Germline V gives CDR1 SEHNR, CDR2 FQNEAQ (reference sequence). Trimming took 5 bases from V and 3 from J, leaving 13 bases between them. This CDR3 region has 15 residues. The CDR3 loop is CASSPLGHYTGELFF. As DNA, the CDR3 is TGTGCCAGCAGCCCATTAGGACACTACACCGGGGAGCTGTTTTTT.

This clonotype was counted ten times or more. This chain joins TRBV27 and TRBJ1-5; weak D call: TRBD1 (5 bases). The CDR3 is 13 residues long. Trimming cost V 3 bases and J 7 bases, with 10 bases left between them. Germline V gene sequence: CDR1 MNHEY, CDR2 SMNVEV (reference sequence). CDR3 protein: CASSLGNRQPQHF. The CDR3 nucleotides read TGTGCCAGCAGTTTGGGGAACAGGCAGCCCCAGCATTTT.

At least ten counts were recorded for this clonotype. The CDR3 bases are TGTGCCAGCAGTTATCCTCCTCCCGACTATGGCTACACCTTC. It yields the protein CASSYPPPDYGYTF. This chain connects TRBV6-2 or TRBV6-3 to TRBJ1-2, with D uncertain. The CDR3 has 14 residues. Trimming removed 3 bases at V and 3 bases at J, with 11 bases between. Germline V gene sequence: CDR1 MNHEY, CDR2 SVGEGT.

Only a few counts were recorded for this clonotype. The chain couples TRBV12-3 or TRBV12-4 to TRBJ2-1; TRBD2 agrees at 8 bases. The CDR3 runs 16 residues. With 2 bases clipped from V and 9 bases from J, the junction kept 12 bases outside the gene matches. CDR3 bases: TGTGCCAGCAGTTTAAATCGGGGGGGGCCGCCGGGTGAGCAGTTCTTC. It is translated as CASSLNRGGPPGEQFF.

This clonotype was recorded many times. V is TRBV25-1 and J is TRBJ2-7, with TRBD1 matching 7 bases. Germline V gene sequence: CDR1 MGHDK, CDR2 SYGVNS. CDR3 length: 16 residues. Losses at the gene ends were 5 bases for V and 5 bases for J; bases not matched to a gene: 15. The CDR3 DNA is TGTGCCAGCAGTCCCGCCGGGGACAGAGCCCCCCACGAGCAGTACTTC. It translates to CASSPAGDRAPHEQYF.